Listed below are T cell receptor beta chains from one sample, sequenced in a study of shared clonotypes between healthy human individuals. Assay used: immunoSEQ multiplex PCR; TCRdb lists only in-frame clones, some missing. Among some 2 million clones listed, about 95% were seen once. The sample was naive CD8+ T cells sorted from blood. The receptors come from a man aged 18 to 35 in good health. The CDR3 runs from the conserved cysteine through the conserved F or W. The D gene is left open where the match is weak. Clone size is shown for a subset of rows, as once, few, many or a class of expanded clone.

D | J | V | size | DNA | CDR3
NA | TRBJ2-7 | TRBV29-1 | NA | TGCAGCGTTGAAGGGACCGGACACCTGAAGCCCTACGAGCAGTACTTC | CSVEGTGHLKPYEQYF
TRBD1 | TRBJ2-5 | TRBV11-2 | NA | TGTGCCAGCAGCTTACTCCTACAGGGGTGGGAGACCCAGTACTTC | CASSLLLQGWETQYF
TRBD1 | TRBJ1-4 | TRBV4-3 | once | TGCGCCAGCAGCCTACGACAGGGAGATGAAAAACTGTTTTTT | CASSLRQGDEKLFF
TRBD2 | TRBJ2-3 | TRBV5-4 | NA | TGTGCCAGCAGCTTGCTAGCGGCGGAGACAGATACGCAGTATTTT | CASSLLAAETDTQYF
TRBD1 | TRBJ2-7 | TRBV5-6 | NA | TGTGCCAGCAGCCAGGACAGGGGGTACGAGCAGTACTTC | CASSQDRGYEQYF
TRBD1 | TRBJ1-1 | TRBV10-1 | NA | TGCGCCAGCAGTGAGGAACAGGGGGCTCACACTGAAGCTTTCTTT | CASSEEQGAHTEAFF
NA | TRBJ2-5 | TRBV13 | NA | TGTGCCAGCAGCTTTGAGCTCCGTGAGACCCAGTACTTC | CASSFELRETQYF
NA | TRBJ2-2 | TRBV7-9 | NA | TGTGCCAGCAGCTTAGCTCGCCGGGAGCTGTTTTTT | CASSLARRELFF
NA | TRBJ2-1 | TRBV6-8 | NA | TGTGCAACCGTAGAAGCTCGGCAGTTCTTC | CATVEARQFF
NA | TRBJ2-3 | TRBV10-2 | NA | TGCGCCAGCAGTGAGTTCGGGACACCCAGCACAGATACGCAGTATTTT | CASSEFGTPSTDTQYF
TRBD2 | TRBJ2-3 | TRBV6-1 | NA | TGTGCCAGCAGTGTTACTAGCGCCAGTTTCACAGATACGCAGTATTTT | CASSVTSASFTDTQYF
NA | TRBJ2-3 | TRBV27 | NA | TGTGCCAGCAGTTCTTTTACAGATACGCAGTATTTT | CASSSFTDTQYF
TRBD1 | TRBJ2-3 | TRBV7-9 | NA | TGTGCCAGCAGCAACCGTTTGTCAGGGGGTACAGATACGCAGTATTTT | CASSNRLSGGTDTQYF
NA | TRBJ2-1 | TRBV19 | NA | TGTGCCAGTAGTATAGTTGACGGACAGCAGTTCTTC | CASSIVDGQQFF
TRBD1 | TRBJ1-2 | TRBV29-1 | NA | TGCAGCGTTGAAGCGTGGGACAGGGGATCTGTCTATGGCTACACCTTC | CSVEAWDRGSVYGYTF
NA | TRBJ2-3 | TRBV13 | NA | TGTGCCAGCAGCTTAGAGGGGGAACTCAAACAGTATTTT | CASSLEGELKQYF
NA | TRBJ2-7 | TRBV10-3 | once | TGTGCCATCAGAGCAGAGCTCTTAAGTCAGGACTACGAGCAGTACTTC | CAIRAELLSQDYEQYF
NA | TRBJ1-1 | TRBV4-3 | NA | TGCGCCAGCAGCCAAGATCATTGGTTGGACACTGAAGCTTTCTTT | CASSQDHWLDTEAFF
TRBD1 | TRBJ1-2 | TRBV28 | NA | TGTGCCACCTCGACAGGGGGGGACGACTATGGCTACACCTTC | CATSTGGDDYGYTF
NA | TRBJ2-1 | TRBV28 | once | TGTGCCAGCAGTTTTGGCAGGGTCTACAATGAGCAGTTCTTC | CASSFGRVYNEQFF
TRBD2 | TRBJ2-7 | TRBV2 | NA | TGTGCCAGCATGCTCGTTGCTAGCGGGCTGAACTACGAGCAGTACTTC | CASMLVASGLNYEQYF
NA | TRBJ2-3 | TRBV9 | NA | TGTGCCAGCAGGGCCCTCACAGATACGCAGTATTTT | CASRALTDTQYF
NA | TRBJ1-1 | TRBV2 | NA | TGTGCCAGCAGTGAGCTTGACATGGTGAACACTGAAGCTTTCTTT | CASSELDMVNTEAFF
TRBD2 | TRBJ2-3 | TRBV7-2 | NA | TGTGCCAGCAGCTTAACTAGCGGGAGAACAGATACGCAGTATTTT | CASSLTSGRTDTQYF
TRBD1 | TRBJ1-1 | TRBV15 | once | TGTGCCACCAGCAGGGTCAGGGGGCTCACTGAAGCTTTCTTT | CATSRVRGLTEAFF
NA | TRBJ2-7 | TRBV11-2 | NA | TGTGCCAGCAGCTCGGAGGGGTACTCCTACGAGCAGTACTTC | CASSSEGYSYEQYF
NA | TRBJ1-6 | TRBV7-9 | NA | TGTGCCAGCAGCGACACCGGGACATATAATTCACCCCTCCACTTT | CASSDTGTYNSPLHF
NA | TRBJ1-1 | TRBV9 | NA | TGTGCCAGCAGCGTAGGTGTAGTCACTGAAGCTTTCTTT | CASSVGVVTEAFF
TRBD2 | TRBJ2-1 | TRBV19 | NA | TGTGCCAGTAGCGGGAGGGAGCCTCGGAATGAGCAGTTCTTC | CASSGREPRNEQFF
NA | TRBJ1-1 | TRBV4-2 | NA | TGTGCCAGCAGCCAAGGCAGGGAAGCTTTCTTT | CASSQGREAFF
TRBD1 | TRBJ1-2 | TRBV25-1 | NA | TGTGCCAGCAGTGAAGTGGCAGGGGGCTATGGCTACACCTTC | CASSEVAGGYGYTF
NA | TRBJ2-7 | TRBV19 | once | TGTGCCAGTAGTAGGGGGGAGGCCCCCTACGAGCAGTACTTC | CASSRGEAPYEQYF
TRBD2 | TRBJ2-1 | TRBV7-3 | NA | TGTGCCAGCAGCTTAGTAGCGGGACTAGCGGGGTCGTCCTACAATGAGCAGTTCTTC | CASSLVAGLAGSSYNEQFF
NA | TRBJ2-3 | TRBV19 | NA | TGTGCCAGTAGTCCCGGGACGGGGGCAGATACGCAGTATTTT | CASSPGTGADTQYF
TRBD1 | TRBJ1-1 | TRBV15 | once | TGTGCCACCAGCAGAGATAGGGACAGCCCTACTGAAGCTTTCTTT | CATSRDRDSPTEAFF